This is a list of T cell receptor beta chains from one sample in a study of T cell changes during pregnancy in multiple sclerosis. The protocol was immunoSEQ multiplex PCR, while the TCRdb copy is restricted to in-frame clones and leaves out a portion. The data contain fewer than 140,000 clones, about nine tenths of them singletons. The source was peripheral blood, collected after pregnancy. The receptors shown here come from a female donor with multiple sclerosis, enrolled in a pregnancy study. Each CDR3 is given with its conserved first and last residue. The D gene is left open where the match is weak. Clone size is given for some rows only: seen once, a few or many times, or a class if the clone is expanded.

TGTGCCAGCAAAAATGCGGTCCGACAGCCCCAGCATTTT CASKNAVRQPQHF NA TRBV6-1 NA TRBJ1-5
TGTGCCAGCAGTTTAACAGGGGGCGTGGTGATCAATCAGCCCCAGCATTTT CASSLTGGVVINQPQHF TRBD1 TRBV28 NA TRBJ1-5
TGTGCCAGCAGTTTAGGAGGGGGCGGGGATCAGCCCCAGCATTTT CASSLGGGGDQPQHF TRBD1 TRBV7-9 NA TRBJ1-5
TGCGCCAGCAGCCAAGTAGGGACAGGGTTAGAGCAGCCCCAGCATTTT CASSQVGTGLEQPQHF TRBD1 TRBV4-1 NA TRBJ1-5
TGTGCCAGCAGTTCGCCCGCCGGGACAGGGGTCAACGAGCAGTACTTC CASSSPAGTGVNEQYF TRBD1 TRBV28 NA TRBJ2-7
TGTGCCAGCAGCCCCCCCGGGACTAGCGCGTACGAGCAGTACTTC CASSPPGTSAYEQYF TRBD2 TRBV7-9 NA TRBJ2-7
TGTGCCAGCAGTGAGGTCACCCTGAGCTCCTACGAGCAGTACTTC CASSEVTLSSYEQYF NA TRBV6-1 NA TRBJ2-7
TGTGCCAGCTCCCCCGACAGGGGAGATACGCAGTATTTT CASSPDRGDTQYF TRBD1 TRBV7-3 NA TRBJ2-3
TGTGCCAGTAGTGCTCGGACAGGACATCAGCCCCAGCATTTT CASSARTGHQPQHF TRBD1 TRBV19 NA TRBJ1-5
TGTGCCAGCAGCTCGCCGGGACTAGCGGGGCGAGTGACCTACGAGCAGTACTTC CASSSPGLAGRVTYEQYF TRBD2 TRBV7-9 NA TRBJ2-7
TGTGCCAGCAGTCTCGGGGTCGCGGGAAATCAGCCCCAGCATTTT CASSLGVAGNQPQHF NA TRBV7-9 NA TRBJ1-5
TGTGCCAGCAGCAGACGGGACAGCGTTTTTTACGAGCAGTACTTC CASSRRDSVFYEQYF TRBD1 TRBV7-8 NA TRBJ2-7
TGTGCCAGCAGCGATAGCGGAGCGACAGATACGCAGTATTTT CASSDSGATDTQYF NA TRBV7-2 NA TRBJ2-3
TGTGCCAGTAGTATCTCGAGTTTCCGCCCGGATACGCAGTATTTT CASSISSFRPDTQYF NA TRBV19 NA TRBJ2-3
TGTGCCAGCAGTCGGACAGGTCGGGACACAGATACGCAGTATTTT CASSRTGRDTDTQYF TRBD1 TRBV7-3 NA TRBJ2-3
TGTGCCAGCAGCCCCGAAGGGGGCGCCTACGAGCAGTACTTC CASSPEGGAYEQYF TRBD1 TRBV7-9 NA TRBJ2-7
TGCAGCGTCCGAGGACTAGCGGGGGGGAGCACAGATACGCAGTATTTT CSVRGLAGGSTDTQYF TRBD2 TRBV29-1 NA TRBJ2-3
TGTGCCAGCAGTCGCGTCTCCTCTACAGGGGGATCTGAAGCTTTCTTT CASSRVSSTGGSEAFF TRBD1 TRBV2 NA TRBJ1-1
TGTGCCAGCAGCCTAAGTGGGCCGGGGTTGAACACTGAAGCTTTCTTT CASSLSGPGLNTEAFF NA TRBV7-9 NA TRBJ1-1
TGTGCCAGCAGTCTAGGTCCCGGGGAGCTGTTTTTT CASSLGPGELFF NA TRBV7-9 once TRBJ2-2
TGCAGCGTTCGACAGGGTGGCACAGATACGCAGTATTTT CSVRQGGTDTQYF TRBD1 TRBV29-1 NA TRBJ2-3
TGCGCCAGCACGCTACGGACAGGGGATGCCGGGGAGCTGTTTTTT CASTLRTGDAGELFF TRBD1 TRBV5-1 NA TRBJ2-2